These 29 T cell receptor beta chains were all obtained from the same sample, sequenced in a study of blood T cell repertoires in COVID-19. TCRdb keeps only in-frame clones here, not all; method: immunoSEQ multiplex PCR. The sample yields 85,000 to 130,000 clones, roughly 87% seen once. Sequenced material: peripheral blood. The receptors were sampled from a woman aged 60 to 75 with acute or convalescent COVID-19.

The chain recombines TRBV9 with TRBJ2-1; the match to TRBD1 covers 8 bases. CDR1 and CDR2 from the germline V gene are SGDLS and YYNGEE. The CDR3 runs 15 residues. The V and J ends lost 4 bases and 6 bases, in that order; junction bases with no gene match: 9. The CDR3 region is CASSPPDRASNEQFF. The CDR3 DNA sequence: TGTGCCAGCAGCCCCCCGGACAGGGCTTCCAATGAGCAGTTCTTC.

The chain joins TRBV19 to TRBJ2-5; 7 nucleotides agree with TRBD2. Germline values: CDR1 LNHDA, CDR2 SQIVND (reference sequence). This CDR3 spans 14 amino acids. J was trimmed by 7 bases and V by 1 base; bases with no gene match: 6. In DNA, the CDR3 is TGTGCCAGTAGTATAGTGGGGGGGGAAGGGACCCAGTACTTC. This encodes CASSIVGGEGTQYF.

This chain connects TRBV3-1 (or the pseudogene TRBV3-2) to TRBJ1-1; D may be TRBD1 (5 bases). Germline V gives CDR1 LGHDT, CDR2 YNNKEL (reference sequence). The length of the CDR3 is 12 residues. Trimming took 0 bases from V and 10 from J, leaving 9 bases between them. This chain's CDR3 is CASSQERGRAFF. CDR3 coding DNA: TGTGCCAGCAGCCAAGAAAGGGGTCGAGCTTTCTTT.

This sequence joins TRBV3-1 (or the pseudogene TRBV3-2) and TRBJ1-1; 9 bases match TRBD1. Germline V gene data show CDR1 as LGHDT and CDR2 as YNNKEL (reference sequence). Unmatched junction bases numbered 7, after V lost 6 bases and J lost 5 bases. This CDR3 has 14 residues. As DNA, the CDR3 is TGTGCCAGCAGTCGGGACAGGGTGTCGACTGAAGCTTTCTTT. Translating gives CASSRDRVSTEAFF.

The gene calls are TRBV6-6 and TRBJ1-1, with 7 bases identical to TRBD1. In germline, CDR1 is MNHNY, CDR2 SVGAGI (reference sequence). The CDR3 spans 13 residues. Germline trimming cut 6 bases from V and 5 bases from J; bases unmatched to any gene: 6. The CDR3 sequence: CASRHSGGTEAFF. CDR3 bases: TGTGCCAGCAGACACTCAGGGGGGACTGAAGCTTTCTTT.

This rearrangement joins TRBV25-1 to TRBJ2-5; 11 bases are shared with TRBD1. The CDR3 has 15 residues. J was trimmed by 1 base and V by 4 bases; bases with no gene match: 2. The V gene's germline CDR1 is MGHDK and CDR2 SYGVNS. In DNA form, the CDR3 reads TGTGCCAGCAGTGCCGGGACAGGGGGCCAAGAGACCCAGTACTTC. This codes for CASSAGTGGQETQYF. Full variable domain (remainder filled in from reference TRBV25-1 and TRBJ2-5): EADIYQTPRYLVIGTGKKITLECSQTMGHDKMYWYQQDPGMELHLIHYSYGVNSTEKGDLSSESTVSRIRTEHFPLTLESARPSHTSQYLCASSAGTGGQETQYFGPGTRLLVL.

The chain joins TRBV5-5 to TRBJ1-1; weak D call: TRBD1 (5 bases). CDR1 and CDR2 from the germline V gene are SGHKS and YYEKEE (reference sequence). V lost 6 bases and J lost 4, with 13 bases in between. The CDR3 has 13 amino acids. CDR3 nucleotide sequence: TGTGCCAGCACCTTCGGAGGGGTCACTGAAGCTTTCTTT. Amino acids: CASTFGGVTEAFF.

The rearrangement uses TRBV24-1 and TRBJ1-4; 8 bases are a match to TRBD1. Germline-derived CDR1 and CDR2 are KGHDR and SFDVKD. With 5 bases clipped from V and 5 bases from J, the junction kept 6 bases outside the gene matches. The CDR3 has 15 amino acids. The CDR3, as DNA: TGTGCCACCAGTGCCGGACAGGGCCCAAATGAAAAACTGTTTTTT. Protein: CATSAGQGPNEKLFF.

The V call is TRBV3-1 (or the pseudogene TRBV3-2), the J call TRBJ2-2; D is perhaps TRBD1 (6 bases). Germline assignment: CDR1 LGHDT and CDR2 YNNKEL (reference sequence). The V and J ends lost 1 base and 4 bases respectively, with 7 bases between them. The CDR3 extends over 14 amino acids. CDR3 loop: CASSQGGGTGELFF. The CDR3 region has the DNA TGTGCCAGCAGCCAAGGAGGGGGCACCGGGGAGCTGTTTTTT.

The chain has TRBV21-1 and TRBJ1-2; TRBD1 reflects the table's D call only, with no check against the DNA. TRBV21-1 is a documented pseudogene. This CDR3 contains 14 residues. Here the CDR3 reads CASNGGQGFYGYTF. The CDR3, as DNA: TGTGCCAGCAATGGGGGACAGGGCTTCTATGGCTACACCTTC.

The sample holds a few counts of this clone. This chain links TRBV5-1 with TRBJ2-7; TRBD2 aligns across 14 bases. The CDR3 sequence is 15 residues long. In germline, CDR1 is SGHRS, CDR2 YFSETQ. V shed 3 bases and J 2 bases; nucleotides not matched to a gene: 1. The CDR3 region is CASSSTSGRAYEQYF. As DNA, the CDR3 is TGCGCCAGCAGCTCGACTAGCGGGAGGGCCTACGAGCAGTACTTC. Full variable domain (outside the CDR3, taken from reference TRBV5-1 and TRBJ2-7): KAGVTQTPRYLIKTRGQQVTLSCSPISGHRSVSWYQQTPGQGLQFLFEYFSETQRNKGNFPGRFSGRQFSNSRSEMNVSTLELGDSALYLCASSSTSGRAYEQYFGPGTRLTVT.

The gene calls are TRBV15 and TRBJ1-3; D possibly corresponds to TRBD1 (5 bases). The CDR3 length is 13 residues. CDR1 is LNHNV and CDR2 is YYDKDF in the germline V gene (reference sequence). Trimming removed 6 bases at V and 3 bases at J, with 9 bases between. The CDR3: CATRRGFGNTIYF. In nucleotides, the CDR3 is TGTGCCACCAGGCGGGGGTTTGGAAACACCATATATTTT.

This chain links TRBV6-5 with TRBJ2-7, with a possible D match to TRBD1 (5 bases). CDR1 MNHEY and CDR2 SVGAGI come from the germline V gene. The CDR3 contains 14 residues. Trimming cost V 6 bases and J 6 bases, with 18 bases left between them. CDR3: CASSLDRVQSEQYF. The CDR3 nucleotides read TGTGCCAGCAGCCTAGACAGAGTTCAAAGCGAGCAGTACTTC.

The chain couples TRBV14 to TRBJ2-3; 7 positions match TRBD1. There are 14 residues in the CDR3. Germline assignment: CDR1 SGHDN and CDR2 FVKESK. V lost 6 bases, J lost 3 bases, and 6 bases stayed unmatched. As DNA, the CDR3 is TGTGCCAGCAGGAGGACAGGACTTACAGATACGCAGTATTTT. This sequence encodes CASRRTGLTDTQYF. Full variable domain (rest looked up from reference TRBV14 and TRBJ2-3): EAGVTQFPSHSVIEKGQTVTLRCDPISGHDNLYWYRRVMGKEIKFLLHFVKESKQDESGMPNNRFLAERTGGTYSTLKVQPAELEDSGVYFCASRRTGLTDTQYFGPGTRLTVL.

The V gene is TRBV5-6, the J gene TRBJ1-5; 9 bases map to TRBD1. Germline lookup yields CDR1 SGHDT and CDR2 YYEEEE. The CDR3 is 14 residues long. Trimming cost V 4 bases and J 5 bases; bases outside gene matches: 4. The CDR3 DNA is TGTGCCAGCAGCCTCGGGACAGGGTATCAGCCCCAGCATTTT. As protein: CASSLGTGYQPQHF.

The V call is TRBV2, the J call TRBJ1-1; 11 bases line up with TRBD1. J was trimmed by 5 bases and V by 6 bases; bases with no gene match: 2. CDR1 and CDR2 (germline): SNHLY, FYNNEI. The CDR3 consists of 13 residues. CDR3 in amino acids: CASSGQGATEAFF. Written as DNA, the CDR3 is TGTGCCAGCAGCGGACAGGGGGCGACTGAAGCTTTCTTT.

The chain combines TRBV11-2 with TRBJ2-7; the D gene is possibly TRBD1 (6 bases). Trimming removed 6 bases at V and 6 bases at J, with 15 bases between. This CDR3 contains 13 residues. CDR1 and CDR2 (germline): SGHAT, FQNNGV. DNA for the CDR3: TGTGCCAGCAGTGGACAGTCGGGCCGCGAGCAGTACGTC. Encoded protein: CASSGQSGREQYV.

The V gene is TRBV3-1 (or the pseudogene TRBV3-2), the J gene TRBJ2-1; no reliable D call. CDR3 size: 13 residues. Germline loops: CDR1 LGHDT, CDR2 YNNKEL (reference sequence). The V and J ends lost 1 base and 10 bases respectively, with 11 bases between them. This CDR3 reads CASSQGVAVEQFF. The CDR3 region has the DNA TGTGCCAGCAGCCAAGGAGTGGCGGTAGAGCAGTTCTTC.

The CDR3 spells CASSVAPSYEQYF. The CDR3 DNA is TGTGCCAGCAGCGTAGCTCCTTCCTACGAGCAGTACTTC. The chain joins TRBV9 to TRBJ2-7, with D hard to call. V lost 0 bases, J lost 1 base, and 5 bases lay in between. The germline gives CDR1 SGDLS, CDR2 YYNGEE. The CDR3 covers 13 residues.

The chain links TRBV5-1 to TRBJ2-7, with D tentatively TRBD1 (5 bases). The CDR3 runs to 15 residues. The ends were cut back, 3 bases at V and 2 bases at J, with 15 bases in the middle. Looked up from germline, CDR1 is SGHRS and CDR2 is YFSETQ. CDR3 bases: TGCGCCAGCAGCTCAGATACAGGTCCCACCTACGAGCAGTACTTC. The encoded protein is CASSSDTGPTYEQYF.

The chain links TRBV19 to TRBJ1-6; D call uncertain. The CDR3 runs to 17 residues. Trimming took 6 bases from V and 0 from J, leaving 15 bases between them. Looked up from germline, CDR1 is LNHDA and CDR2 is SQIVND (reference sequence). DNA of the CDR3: TGTGCCAGTAGCGCAGGTCCGGGGAGCTCCTATAATTCACCCCTCCACTTT. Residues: CASSAGPGSSYNSPLHF.

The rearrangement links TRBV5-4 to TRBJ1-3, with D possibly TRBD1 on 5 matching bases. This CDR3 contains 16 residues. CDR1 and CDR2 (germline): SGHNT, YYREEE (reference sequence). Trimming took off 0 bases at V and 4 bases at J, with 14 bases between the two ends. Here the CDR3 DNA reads TGTGCCAGCAGCTTGGATGGTGGAAGGGGAGGAAACACCATATATTTT. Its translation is CASSLDGGRGGNTIYF.

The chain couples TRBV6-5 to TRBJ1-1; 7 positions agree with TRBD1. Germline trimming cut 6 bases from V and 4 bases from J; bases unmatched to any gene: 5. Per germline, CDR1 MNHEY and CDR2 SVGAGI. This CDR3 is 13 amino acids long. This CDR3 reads CASRWDSPTEAFF. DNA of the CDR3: TGTGCCAGCAGATGGGACAGCCCCACTGAAGCTTTCTTT.

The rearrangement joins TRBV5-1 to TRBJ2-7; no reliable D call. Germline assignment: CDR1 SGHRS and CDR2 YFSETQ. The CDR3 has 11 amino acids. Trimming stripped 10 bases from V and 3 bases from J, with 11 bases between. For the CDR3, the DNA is TGCGCCCTCGGTATCATCTACGAGCAGTACGTC. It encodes CALGIIYEQYV.

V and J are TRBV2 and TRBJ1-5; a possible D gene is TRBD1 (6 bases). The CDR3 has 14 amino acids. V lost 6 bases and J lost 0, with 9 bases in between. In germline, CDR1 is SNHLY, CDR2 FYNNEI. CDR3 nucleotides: TGTGCCAGCAGGGACAGTAATAGCAATCAGCCCCAGCATTTT. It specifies CASRDSNSNQPQHF.

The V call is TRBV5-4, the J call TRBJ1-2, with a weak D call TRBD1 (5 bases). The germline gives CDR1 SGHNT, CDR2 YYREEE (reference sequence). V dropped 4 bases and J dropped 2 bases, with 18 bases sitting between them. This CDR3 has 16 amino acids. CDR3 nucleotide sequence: TGTGCCAGCAGCCACCTTCTAACGACAGACAACTATGGCTACACCTTC. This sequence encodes CASSHLLTTDNYGYTF.

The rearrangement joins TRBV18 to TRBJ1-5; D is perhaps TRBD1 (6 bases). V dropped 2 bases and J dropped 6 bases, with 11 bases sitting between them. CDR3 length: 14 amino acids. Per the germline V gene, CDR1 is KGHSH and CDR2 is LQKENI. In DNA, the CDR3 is TGTGCCAGCTCACCAGGGGGGGGCGTTCAGCCCCAGCATTTT. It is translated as CASSPGGGVQPQHF.

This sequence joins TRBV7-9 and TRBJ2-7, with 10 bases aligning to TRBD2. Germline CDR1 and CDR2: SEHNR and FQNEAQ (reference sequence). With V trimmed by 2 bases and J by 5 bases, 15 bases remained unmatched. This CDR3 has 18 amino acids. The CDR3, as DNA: TGTGCCAGCAGCTTAAATCGGCCGGGGCTAGCGGGGGCGGACGAGCAGTACTTC. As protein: CASSLNRPGLAGADEQYF.

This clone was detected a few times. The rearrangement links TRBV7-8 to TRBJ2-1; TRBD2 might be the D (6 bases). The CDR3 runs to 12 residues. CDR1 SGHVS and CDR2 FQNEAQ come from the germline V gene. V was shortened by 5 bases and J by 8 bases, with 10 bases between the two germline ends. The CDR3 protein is CASSPWGDEQFF. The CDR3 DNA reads TGTGCCAGCAGCCCTTGGGGGGATGAGCAGTTCTTC. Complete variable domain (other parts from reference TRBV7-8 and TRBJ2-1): GAGVSQSPRYKVAKRGQDVALRCDPISGHVSLFWYQQALGQGPEFLTYFQNEAQLDKSGLPSDRFFAERPEGSVSTLKIQRTQQEDSAVYLCASSPWGDEQFFGPGTRLTVL.